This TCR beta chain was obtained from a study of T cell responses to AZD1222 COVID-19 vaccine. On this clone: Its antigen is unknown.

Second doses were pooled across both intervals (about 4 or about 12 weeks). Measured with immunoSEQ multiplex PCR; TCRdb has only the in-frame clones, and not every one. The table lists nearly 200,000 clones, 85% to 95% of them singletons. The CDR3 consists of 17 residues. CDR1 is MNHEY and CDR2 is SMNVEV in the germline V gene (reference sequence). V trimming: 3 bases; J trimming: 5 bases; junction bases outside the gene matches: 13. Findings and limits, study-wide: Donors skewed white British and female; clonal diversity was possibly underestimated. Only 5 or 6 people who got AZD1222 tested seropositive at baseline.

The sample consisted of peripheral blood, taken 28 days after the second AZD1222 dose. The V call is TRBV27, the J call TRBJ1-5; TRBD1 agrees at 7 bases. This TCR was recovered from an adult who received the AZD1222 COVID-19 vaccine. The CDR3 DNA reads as TGTGCCAGCAGTTTCCCCTCTACGACAGGGATGTATCAGCCCCAGCATTTT. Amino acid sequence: CASSFPSTTGMYQPQHF.